This T cell receptor beta chain was retrieved from a study of blood T cell repertoires in COVID-19. Whole-study context: Samples taken during acute and convalescent COVID-19 were collected in the United States, Italy and Spain.

Authors' analysis steps: Using reference gene primer amplification, nucleated cell counts were estimated. The repertoire was sequenced with immunoSEQ multiplex PCR; TCRdb's copy has only in-frame clones and lacks some. D and trimming were read from the DNA, whereas the V and J calls and clone size are those reported in that table. Of approximately 320,000 clones in the sample, roughly 90% are singletons; the top ten hold 11%. Deletions cut 5 bases from V and 1 base from J, with 17 bases between. In germline, CDR1 is LNHDA, CDR2 SQIVND (reference sequence). The CDR3 extends over 16 amino acids. Sequenced sample: peripheral blood. The chain joins TRBV19 to TRBJ1-1; D possibly corresponds to TRBD1 (6 bases). This clonotype was sampled from a woman aged 25 to 39 with COVID-19, enrolled during active disease. The CDR3 protein is CASSSPRRTANTEAFF. The CDR3 DNA reads TGTGCCAGTAGTTCACCGCGGCGGACAGCGAACACTGAAGCTTTCTTT.